The sequence of this T cell receptor (beta chain) was determined in a study of blood T cells in healthy people across ages. The study, taken as a whole, reports: It was held that diversity estimates obtained from one million T cells represented underestimates. Expanded clonotype shifts may have been confounded, as the donors had an unknown CMV status.

A J-beta primer mix and a sample-barcoded 5' primer were used in a second PCR of roughly 6 to 11 cycles. Each TCR beta cDNA got a 12-nucleotide random molecular identifier. TCRdb itself ran the 5' RACE reads through MiXCR, one entry per CDR3 protein. The sample lists 780,000 or so distinct CDR3 sequences; approximately 55% were seen once. Total RNA, at least 6 micrograms per sample, was extracted from PBMCs. About this clonotype: Its antigen remains unidentified.

The CDR3 contains 18 residues. CDR1 and CDR2 (germline): SGHVS, FNYEAQ. V lost 3 bases and J lost 2, with 23 bases in between. The chain has TRBV7-6 and TRBJ2-7, with a weak D call TRBD2 (5 bases). The sample was blood. The clonotype comes from a man older than 75 in good health. The CDR3 loop is CASSFPTGLEGPTYEQYF. CDR3 nucleotides: TGTGCCAGCAGCTTCCCTACTGGGCTAGAGGGCCCCACCTACGAGCAGTACTTC.